Listed below are T cell receptor beta chains from one sample, sequenced in a study of cytomegalovirus exposure and HLA in healthy donors. Measured with immunoSEQ multiplex PCR; TCRdb has only the in-frame clones, and not every one. Here the sample spans 110,000 to 150,000 clones, more than 70% being singletons. The sample comprised PBMCs. These receptors came from a middle-aged man in good health and CMV-seronegative. The CDR3 runs from the conserved cysteine through the conserved F or W. Each record gives: CDR3 length, D gene, J gene, clone size, V gene, CDR3 protein, CDR3 DNA. A D gene is named only where the DNA matches it firmly. Size is stated for part of the rows, as once, few or many counts, or as a class when the clone is expanded.

length: 15; D: TRBD1; J: TRBJ1-1; size: .; V: TRBV19; CDR3: CASTTDRAINTEAFF; DNA: TGTGCCAGTACCACGGACAGGGCCATTAACACTGAAGCTTTCTTT
length: 14; D: .; J: TRBJ2-7; size: .; V: TRBV7-9; CDR3: CASSPSSRSYEQYF; DNA: TGTGCCAGCAGCCCTAGCAGCAGATCCTACGAGCAGTACTTC
length: 14; D: .; J: TRBJ1-1; size: once; V: TRBV19; CDR3: CASTLGDFSLEAFF; DNA: TGTGCCAGTACCCTCGGGGACTTTTCCCTAGAAGCTTTCTTT
length: 13; D: TRBD2; J: TRBJ2-4; size: .; V: TRBV6-5; CDR3: CASSLAGENIQYF; DNA: TGTGCCAGCAGTCTAGCGGGCGAAAACATTCAGTACTTC
length: 15; D: TRBD1; J: TRBJ2-3; size: .; V: TRBV4-1; CDR3: CASSQGQGNTDTQYF; DNA: TGCGCCAGCAGCCAGGGACAGGGGAACACAGATACGCAGTATTTT
length: 16; D: TRBD1; J: TRBJ1-1; size: .; V: TRBV6-5; CDR3: CASSYSHRGLNTEAFF; DNA: TGTGCCAGCAGTTACTCACACAGGGGGTTGAACACTGAAGCTTTCTTT
length: 13; D: .; J: TRBJ1-4; size: .; V: TRBV10-3; CDR3: CAIRAGIGEKLFF; DNA: TGTGCCATCAGGGCAGGGATAGGGGAAAAACTGTTTTTT
length: 14; D: TRBD1; J: TRBJ2-7; size: .; V: TRBV27; CDR3: CASSLSTGSHEQYF; DNA: TGTGCCAGCAGTTTATCGACAGGGTCCCACGAGCAGTACTTC
length: 15; D: TRBD1; J: TRBJ1-5; size: .; V: TRBV28; CDR3: CASSLMAGGNQPQHF; DNA: TGTGCCAGCAGTTTGATGGCAGGGGGTAATCAGCCCCAGCATTTT
length: 14; D: .; J: TRBJ1-4; size: .; V: TRBV6-5; CDR3: CASSSRATNEKLFF; DNA: TGTGCCAGCAGTAGTCGAGCAACTAATGAAAAACTGTTTTTT
length: 14; D: TRBD1; J: TRBJ1-2; size: .; V: TRBV6-6; CDR3: CATLPEGTGNGYTF; DNA: TGTGCCACCTTACCGGAGGGGACAGGGAACGGCTACACCTTC
length: 15; D: .; J: TRBJ2-7; size: .; V: TRBV7-2; CDR3: CASSPLRGRPYEQYF; DNA: TGTGCCAGCAGCCCACTGCGAGGGAGGCCCTACGAGCAGTACTTC
length: 13; D: .; J: TRBJ2-7; size: .; V: TRBV10-3; CDR3: CAISVGSSYEQYF; DNA: TGTGCCATCAGTGTTGGCTCATCCTACGAGCAGTACTTC
length: 17; D: TRBD2; J: TRBJ2-3; size: .; V: TRBV5-1; CDR3: CASSAGLAGWGTDTQYF; DNA: TGCGCCAGCAGCGCGGGACTAGCGGGGTGGGGCACAGATACGCAGTATTTT
length: 14; D: .; J: TRBJ2-7; size: .; V: TRBV28; CDR3: CASMGLRYTYEQYF; DNA: TGTGCCAGCATGGGACTTCGTTACACCTACGAGCAGTACTTC
length: 13; D: .; J: TRBJ2-5; size: .; V: TRBV6-1; CDR3: CASSEYREETQYF; DNA: TGTGCCAGCAGTGAATACCGTGAGGAGACCCAGTACTTC
length: 14; D: .; J: TRBJ2-3; size: once; V: TRBV6-5; CDR3: CASSYMSFTDTQYF; DNA: TGTGCCAGCAGTTACATGTCCTTCACAGATACGCAGTATTTT
length: 16; D: .; J: TRBJ2-5; size: .; V: TRBV6-1; CDR3: CASSEPAYGGQETQYF; DNA: TGTGCCAGCAGTGAACCCGCGTATGGGGGGCAAGAGACCCAGTACTTC
length: 19; D: .; J: TRBJ2-6; size: .; V: TRBV27; CDR3: CASSPTDFLRFRTANVLTF; DNA: TGTGCCAGCAGTCCCACGGACTTTTTGAGATTTAGGACGGCCAACGTCCTGACTTTC
length: 11; D: .; J: TRBJ1-1; size: .; V: TRBV20-1; CDR3: CSARDSSRAFF; DNA: TGCAGTGCTAGGGACAGCTCTCGAGCTTTCTTT
length: 14; D: .; J: TRBJ1-3; size: .; V: TRBV5-4; CDR3: CASSLGSSGNTIYF; DNA: TGTGCCAGCAGCTTGGGGAGCTCTGGAAACACCATATATTTT
length: 16; D: TRBD2; J: TRBJ2-2; size: .; V: TRBV7-2; CDR3: CASSLRAGGNTGELFF; DNA: TGTGCCAGCAGCTTAAGGGCGGGGGGGAACACCGGGGAGCTGTTTTTT
length: 14; D: .; J: TRBJ1-1; size: .; V: TRBV5-6; CDR3: CASSFMHRGTEAFF; DNA: TGTGCCAGCAGCTTTATGCATCGGGGCACTGAAGCTTTCTTT
length: 14; D: .; J: TRBJ1-1; size: .; V: TRBV9; CDR3: CASSVVQGPTEAFF; DNA: TGTGCCAGCAGCGTCGTACAGGGCCCCACTGAAGCTTTCTTT
length: 15; D: TRBD2; J: TRBJ2-3; size: .; V: TRBV5-1; CDR3: CASRSASGGPDTQYF; DNA: TGCGCCAGCAGGTCGGCTAGCGGGGGGCCAGATACGCAGTATTTT
length: 15; D: .; J: TRBJ2-7; size: few; V: TRBV4-3; CDR3: CASSQGSQVSYEQYF; DNA: TGCGCCAGCAGCCAAGGGTCACAGGTGAGCTACGAGCAGTACTTC
length: 13; D: .; J: TRBJ2-2; size: .; V: TRBV15; CDR3: CATSRDLPGELFF; DNA: TGTGCCACCAGCAGAGATCTACCCGGGGAGCTGTTTTTT
length: 16; D: TRBD2; J: TRBJ2-5; size: .; V: TRBV5-6; CDR3: CASSGKGGYRLETQYF; DNA: TGTGCCAGCAGCGGCAAGGGAGGGTACAGGTTGGAGACCCAGTACTTC
length: 12; D: .; J: TRBJ1-1; size: .; V: TRBV2; CDR3: CASNNGNTEAFF; DNA: TGTGCCAGCAATAACGGGAACACTGAAGCTTTCTTT
length: 17; D: TRBD1; J: TRBJ1-5; size: .; V: TRBV7-8; CDR3: CASSPSGTGVFKQPQHF; DNA: TGTGCCAGCAGCCCCTCCGGGACAGGGGTGTTTAAGCAGCCCCAGCATTTT
length: 14; D: TRBD2; J: TRBJ2-7; size: once; V: TRBV7-2; CDR3: CASSFGTTTYEQYF; DNA: TGTGCCAGCAGCTTCGGGACTACTACCTACGAGCAGTACTTC
length: 14; D: .; J: TRBJ2-5; size: .; V: TRBV7-9; CDR3: CASSTPRGPGTQYF; DNA: TGTGCCAGCAGCACCCCGCGGGGCCCCGGGACCCAGTACTTC
length: 17; D: TRBD1; J: TRBJ2-5; size: .; V: TRBV7-2; CDR3: CASSRTGGWGRQETQYF; DNA: TGTGCCAGCAGCCGGACAGGGGGCTGGGGTCGTCAAGAGACCCAGTACTTC
length: 16; D: TRBD1; J: TRBJ1-1; size: once; V: TRBV5-1; CDR3: CASSPLGQGTNTEAFF; DNA: TGCGCCAGCAGCCCCCTCGGACAGGGAACGAACACTGAAGCTTTCTTT
length: 14; D: TRBD1; J: TRBJ1-6; size: .; V: TRBV6-4; CDR3: CASSDSDRPKPLHF; DNA: TGTGCCAGCAGTGACTCGGACAGGCCCAAACCCCTCCACTTT
length: 15; D: TRBD1; J: TRBJ1-1; size: .; V: TRBV5-1; CDR3: CASRHTGTGFAEAFF; DNA: TGCGCCAGCAGGCATACCGGGACAGGGTTCGCTGAAGCTTTCTTT
length: 16; D: .; J: TRBJ2-1; size: .; V: TRBV5-1; CDR3: CASSPGGGGSYNEQFF; DNA: TGCGCCAGCAGCCCCGGCGGCGGGGGCTCTTACAATGAGCAGTTCTTC
length: 14; D: TRBD1; J: TRBJ2-7; size: .; V: TRBV5-1; CDR3: CASGPGQPLAEQYF; DNA: TGCGCCAGCGGCCCGGGACAGCCTTTGGCCGAGCAGTACTTC
length: 13; D: TRBD1; J: TRBJ1-1; size: few; V: TRBV29-1; CDR3: CSVELQQGGEAFF; DNA: TGCAGCGTTGAGCTTCAACAGGGGGGTGAAGCTTTCTTT
length: 14; D: .; J: TRBJ2-1; size: .; V: TRBV5-1; CDR3: CASSRTGFDNEQFF; DNA: TGCGCCAGCAGCCGAACAGGGTTTGACAATGAGCAGTTCTTC
length: 18; D: TRBD1; J: TRBJ2-7; size: .; V: TRBV5-6; CDR3: CASSRLTLQGEKLYEQYF; DNA: TGTGCCAGCAGCCGCCTAACTTTACAGGGGGAAAAACTCTACGAGCAGTACTTC
length: 15; D: .; J: TRBJ1-5; size: .; V: TRBV27; CDR3: CASSPFLVSNQPQHF; DNA: TGTGCCAGCAGCCCCTTTTTAGTTAGCAATCAGCCCCAGCATTTT
length: 13; D: TRBD1; J: TRBJ2-5; size: .; V: TRBV10-3; CDR3: CAISPDRGETQYF; DNA: TGTGCCATCAGTCCCGACAGGGGCGAGACCCAGTACTTC
length: 16; D: TRBD1; J: TRBJ1-1; size: .; V: TRBV7-9; CDR3: CASSLLAGGWDTEAFF; DNA: TGTGCCAGCAGCTTATTGGCAGGGGGCTGGGACACTGAAGCTTTCTTT
length: 15; D: .; J: TRBJ2-1; size: .; V: TRBV9; CDR3: CASSGDGDFYNEQFF; DNA: TGTGCCAGCAGCGGGGACGGGGACTTTTACAATGAGCAGTTCTTC
length: 16; D: .; J: TRBJ1-6; size: .; V: TRBV4-1; CDR3: CASSQAAGLANSPLHF; DNA: TGCGCCAGCAGCCAAGCTGCAGGGTTAGCTAATTCACCCCTCCACTTT
length: 15; D: TRBD2; J: TRBJ2-1; size: .; V: TRBV9; CDR3: CASSSSGGMTGEQFF; DNA: TGTGCCAGCAGTTCTAGCGGGGGGATGACCGGTGAGCAGTTCTTC